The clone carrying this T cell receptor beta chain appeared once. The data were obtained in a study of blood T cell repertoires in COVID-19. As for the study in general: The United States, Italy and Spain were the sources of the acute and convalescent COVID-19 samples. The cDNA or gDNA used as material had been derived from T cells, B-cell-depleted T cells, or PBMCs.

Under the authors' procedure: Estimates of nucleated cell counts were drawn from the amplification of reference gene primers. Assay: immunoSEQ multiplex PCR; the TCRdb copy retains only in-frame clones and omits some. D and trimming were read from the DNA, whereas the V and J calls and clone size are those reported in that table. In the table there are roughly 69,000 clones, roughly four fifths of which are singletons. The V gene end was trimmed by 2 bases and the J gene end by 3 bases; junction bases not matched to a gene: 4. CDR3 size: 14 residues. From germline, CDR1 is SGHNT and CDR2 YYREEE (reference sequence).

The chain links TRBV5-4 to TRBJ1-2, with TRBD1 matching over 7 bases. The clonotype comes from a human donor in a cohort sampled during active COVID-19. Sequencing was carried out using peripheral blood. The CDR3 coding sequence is TGTGCCAGCAGCTTTGAGGGGGCGCACTATGGCTACACCTTC. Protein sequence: CASSFEGAHYGYTF.